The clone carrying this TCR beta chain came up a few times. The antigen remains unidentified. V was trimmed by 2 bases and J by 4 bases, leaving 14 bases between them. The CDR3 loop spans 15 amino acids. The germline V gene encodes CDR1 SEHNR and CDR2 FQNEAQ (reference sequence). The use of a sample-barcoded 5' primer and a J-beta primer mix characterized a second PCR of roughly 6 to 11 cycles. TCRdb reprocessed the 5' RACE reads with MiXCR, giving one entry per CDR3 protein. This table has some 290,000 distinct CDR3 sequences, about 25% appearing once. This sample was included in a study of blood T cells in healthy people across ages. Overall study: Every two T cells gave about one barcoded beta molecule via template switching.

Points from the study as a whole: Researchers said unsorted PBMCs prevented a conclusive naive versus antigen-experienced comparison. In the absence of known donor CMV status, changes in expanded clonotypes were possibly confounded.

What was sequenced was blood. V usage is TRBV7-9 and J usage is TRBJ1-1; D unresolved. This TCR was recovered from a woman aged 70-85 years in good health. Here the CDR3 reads CASSLRSTLGTEAFF. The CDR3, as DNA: TGTGCCAGCAGCTTAAGGTCGACACTGGGCACTGAAGCTTTCTTT.